This TCR beta chain was sequenced for a study of identifying expanded T cells in peripheral blood. Study results and limitations: Over about two and four weeks, about 15 and 19 clones changed, versus approximately 1.1 between replicates.

Produced via immunoSEQ multiplex PCR; TCRdb's table is partial and in-frame only. The sample lists some 75,000 clones; 75% to 90% were seen once. This clone was observed once. Its antigen is unidentified. CDR3 length: 14 amino acids. Trimming left V 1 base short and J 2 bases short, with 10 bases between. This TCR was recovered from a person between 18 and 75 years old in good health. Sequencing was done on a sample of blood. The chain carries TRBV5-3 and TRBJ2-7, with no clear D. TRBV5-3 is known as an ORF, though its function is uncertain. The CDR3 nucleotides read TGTGCCAGAAGCTTGTACACCGGGCCCTACGAGCAGTACTTC. It specifies CARSLYTGPYEQYF.